This T cell receptor beta chain was documented in a study of T cells in Graves' hyperthyroidism and ophthalmopathy. Findings and limits, study-wide: Most thyroid clonotypes expanded above 0.001 appeared in blood too. Progression to ophthalmopathy was predicted a median of roughly 6.6 months early.

Amplified regions were TCR beta CDR3 sequences from RNA transcripts. A first-round RT-PCR of the TCR CDR3 used the HTBI primer set. Each CDR3 protein is one row after TCRdb ran MiXCR on the multiplex PCR reads. The table records fewer than 450,000 distinct CDR3 sequences, around 18% of them present only once. Enrolled ophthalmopathy patients presented with a Clinical Activity Score of at least 3, a NOSPECS grade of at least 4, and disease duration under 3 months. It was uncontrolled infection, other autoimmune disease, pregnancy or lactation that excluded patients. V trimming: 6 bases; J trimming: 0 bases; junction bases outside the gene matches: 5. There are 15 residues in the CDR3. CDR1 and CDR2 from the germline V gene are MNHEY and SMNVEV (reference sequence). As to this clonotype: Its antigen is not identified.

The sequencing sample was made of blood. The TCR originated in a man younger than 35 with Graves' ophthalmopathy. The chain carries TRBV27 and TRBJ2-3; TRBD2 agrees at 8 bases. Here the CDR3 DNA reads TGTGCCAGCAGCTTGCTAGCGGGTAGCACAGATACGCAGTATTTT. As protein: CASSLLAGSTDTQYF.